One and the same sample provided the 30 T cell receptor beta chains below, sequenced in a study of CD8+CD57+ T cells in acquired aplastic anemia. Previously, flow cytometry had revealed CD8+CD57+ cell expansion in the patients chosen for sequencing. TCR beta VDJ and CDR3 profiles were obtained from a genomic DNA template. TCRdb recomputed calls from the reads with MiXCR, one row per CDR3 protein. The sample gives under 200,000 distinct CDR3 sequences, around 48% of which show up once; roughly 30% is in the top ten. The specimen was sorted CD4+, CD8+, or CD8+CD57+ T cells (not recorded which) from PBMCs. The receptors here all came from a human donor with aplastic anemia.

The table lists this clonotype with a count of one. The chain combines TRBV7-9 with TRBJ1-1, with D uncertain. CDR1 and CDR2 (germline): SEHNR, FQNEAQ (reference sequence). The CDR3 is 13 residues long. V lost 4 bases to trimming and J lost 5 bases, with 11 bases between them. The CDR3 region is CASSSSGSTEAFF. The CDR3 bases are TGTGCCAGCAGCTCTTCTGGGTCAACTGAAGCTTTCTTT.

The chain links TRBV20-1 to TRBJ2-2, with 7 bases lining up with TRBD2. With V trimmed by 5 bases and J by 6 bases, 9 bases remained unmatched. The CDR3 totals 14 residues. The V gene's germline CDR1 is DFQATT and CDR2 SNEGSKA (reference sequence). CDR3 amino acids: CSAPRPTSAGELFF. CDR3 DNA: TGCAGTGCTCCTCGCCCTACTAGCGCCGGGGAGCTGTTTTTT.

The rearrangement uses TRBV24-1 and TRBJ2-7; 8 bases align to TRBD1. Germline-derived CDR1 and CDR2 are KGHDR and SFDVKD. This CDR3 is 16 amino acids long. Unmatched junction bases numbered 10, after V lost 4 bases and J lost 3 bases. Here the CDR3 reads CATSEAGTGILYEQYF. For the CDR3, the DNA is TGTGCCACCAGTGAAGCCGGGACAGGCATACTCTACGAGCAGTACTTC.

This chain joins TRBV10-3 and TRBJ2-7; possibly TRBD2 for D (5 bases). The CDR3 is 12 residues long. V shed 10 bases and J shed 2 bases, with 12 bases lying between them. Germline CDR1 is ENHRY and CDR2 is SYGVKD. The CDR3 reads CATRAPAYEQYF. CDR3 DNA sequence: TGTGCCACGCGGGCCCCCGCCTACGAGCAGTACTTC.

The chain uses TRBV29-1 and TRBJ2-2; D unresolved. Germline values: CDR1 SQVTM, CDR2 ANQGSEA. The CDR3 has 15 residues. V gave up 0 bases and J gave up 4 bases, with 12 bases separating them. CDR3 nucleotides: TGCAGCGTTGAAGAAAGGTCCCTCTTCACCGGGGAGCTGTTTTTT. It specifies CSVEERSLFTGELFF.

Details on this clonotype: A much larger clone differs from this one at a single base, so this may be a read error. The chain recombines TRBV7-8 with TRBJ1-1; 9 bases are a match to TRBD1. The CDR3 has 15 amino acids. Germline CDR1 SGHVS, CDR2 FQNEAQ. The trim removed 6 bases at V and 3 bases at J, leaving 8 bases unmatched. In DNA, the CDR3 is TGTGCCAGCAGGTACGACAGGGGGGAAGACACTGAAGCTTTCTTT. It specifies CASRYDRGEDTEAFF.

Concerning this clonotype: At one end, the junction sequence differs from germline, possibly due to a read error. The V call is TRBV20-1, the J call TRBJ2-7, with D perhaps TRBD2 (6 bases). The germline gives CDR1 DFQATT, CDR2 SNEGSKA (reference sequence). The CDR3 covers 13 residues. CDR3 loop: CSARVGSSYKQYF. The CDR3 DNA follows: TGCAGTGCTAGAGTCGGGAGTTCCTACAAGCAGTACTTC.

This clonotype has a count of ten or more. V and J are TRBV19 and TRBJ1-2; tentative D call: TRBD1 (6 bases). From germline, CDR1 is LNHDA and CDR2 SQIVND (reference sequence). This CDR3 is 12 amino acids long. V shed 7 bases and J shed 8 bases, with 14 bases lying between them. This CDR3 reads CASNPGDWGYTF. The CDR3 DNA reads TGTGCCAGTAACCCAGGGGATTGGGGCTACACCTTC.

This clonotype was detected many times. The chain uses TRBV20-1 and TRBJ2-7; D might be TRBD2 (6 bases). Germline V gene lookup returns CDR1 DFQATT and CDR2 SNEGSKA (reference sequence). V shed 4 bases and J shed 2 bases, with 15 bases lying between them. This CDR3 has 14 residues. In DNA, the CDR3 is TGCAGTGCTATCACTCTGGAGGGCACCTACGAGCAGTACTTC. Protein product: CSAITLEGTYEQYF.

This rearrangement joins TRBV5-4 to TRBJ2-1; no reliable D call. Trimming pared 2 bases from V and 7 bases from J, leaving 7 bases between. Germline-derived CDR1 and CDR2 are SGHNT and YYREEE (reference sequence). CDR3 length: 12 residues. For the CDR3, the DNA is TGTGCCAGCAGCTTCGCCTTAAATGAGCAGTTCTTC. It specifies CASSFALNEQFF.

The rearrangement links TRBV3-1 to TRBJ1-5, with D hard to call. The V end was cut by 4 bases, the J end by 3 bases, with 16 bases between. Germline loops: CDR1 LGHDT, CDR2 YNNKEL (reference sequence). This CDR3 region has 16 residues. CDR3 DNA: TGTGCCAGCAGCCCTCCTAGCATGGCGTCCAATCAGCCCCAGCATTTT. Protein sequence: CASSPPSMASNQPQHF.

This clonotype was recorded at least ten times. The chain has TRBV20-1 and TRBJ2-7; 7 nucleotides align to TRBD1. The CDR3 is 13 amino acids. Germline loops: CDR1 DFQATT, CDR2 SNEGSKA (reference sequence). Trimming at V came to 5 bases and at J to 1 base, leaving 5 bases not matched to a gene. The CDR3 region has the DNA TGCAGTGCTGAACCGACAGGGTCCTACGAGCAGTACTTC. It codes for CSAEPTGSYEQYF.

This clonotype was counted at least ten times. The gene calls are TRBV24-1 and TRBJ2-4, with D possibly matching TRBD1 (6 bases). CDR3 length: 15 amino acids. Trimming took off 4 bases at V and 6 bases at J, with 15 bases between the two ends. CDR1 and CDR2 from the germline V gene are KGHDR and SFDVKD. In DNA, the CDR3 is TGTGCCACCAGTGACTCAGGGGCCGGAGCAAACATTCAGTACTTC. Amino acids: CATSDSGAGANIQYF.

V usage is TRBV7-3 and J usage is TRBJ2-5; no clear D. The V gene's germline CDR1 is SGHTA and CDR2 FQGTGA. CDR3 size: 14 residues. The V and J ends lost 2 bases and 4 bases respectively, with 11 bases between them. The CDR3 DNA sequence: TGTGCCAGCAGCTTAGATCCAGTCAGAGAGACCCAGTACTTC. This encodes CASSLDPVRETQYF.

This chain's CDR3 is CASSPYQGNGGELFF. The CDR3 DNA reads TGTGCCAGCAGCCCTTACCAGGGGAATGGCGGGGAGCTGTTTTTT. The chain recombines TRBV7-8 with TRBJ2-2; a possible D gene is TRBD1 (6 bases). Germline CDR1 is SGHVS and CDR2 is FQNEAQ. The CDR3 is 15 residues long. V shed 5 bases and J shed 7 bases, with 17 bases lying between them.

The rearrangement joins TRBV7-2 to TRBJ2-5; TRBD1 is a possible D gene (5 bases). The CDR3 contains 11 residues. The germline V and J ends were trimmed by 10 bases and 0 bases, with 6 bases remaining between them. Germline V gene data show CDR1 as SGHTA and CDR2 as FQGNSA. The CDR3 DNA sequence: TGTGCCACCAGGGACCAAGAGACCCAGTACTTC. This gives the protein CATRDQETQYF. Full variable domain (remainder filled in from reference TRBV7-2 and TRBJ2-5): GAGVSQSPSNKVTEKGKDVELRCDPISGHTALYWYRQSLGQGLEFLIYFQGNSAPDKSGLPSDRFSAERTGGSVSTLTIQRTQQEDSAVYLCATRDQETQYFGPGTRLLVL.

V usage is TRBV29-1 and J usage is TRBJ2-1; the match to TRBD2 covers 11 bases. V shed 5 bases and J 9 bases; nucleotides not matched to a gene: 12. This CDR3 has 15 residues. Germline CDR1 SQVTM, CDR2 ANQGSEA. CDR3 bases: TGCAGCGTTCCTGGGCTAGCGGGGGGTATTGGTGAGCAGTTCTTC. This translates into CSVPGLAGGIGEQFF.

This rearrangement joins TRBV20-1 to TRBJ2-7; D perhaps matches TRBD2 (6 bases). CDR1 DFQATT and CDR2 SNEGSKA come from the germline V gene (reference sequence). Trimming pared 0 bases from V and 1 base from J, leaving 10 bases between. CDR3 length: 14 amino acids. The CDR3 DNA reads TGCAGTGCTAGAGATCTCGGGGGATCCTACGAGCAGTACTTC. This gives the protein CSARDLGGSYEQYF.

This clonotype came up a few times. This chain links TRBV7-3 with TRBJ2-1; D is uncertain. Germline V lookup: CDR1 SGHTA, CDR2 FQGTGA. The CDR3 is made up of 13 amino acids. Deletions cut 3 bases from V and 5 bases from J, with 8 bases between. In DNA form, the CDR3 reads TGTGCCAGCAGCTTGGACGAGGACAATGAGCAGTTCTTC. Translated, it gives CASSLDEDNEQFF.

About this clonotype: It may be a read error: a sequence one base away is much more abundant. The V gene is TRBV5-1, the J gene TRBJ2-1; the match to TRBD2 covers 8 bases. The CDR3 covers 16 residues. The junction had 8 bases not matched to a gene; V was cut back by 0 bases and J by 6 bases. Per the germline V gene, CDR1 is SGHRS and CDR2 is YFSETQ. CDR3: CASSLGGLAARNEQFF. The DNA for the CDR3 is TGCGCCAGCAGCTTGGGAGGACTAGCAGCCCGCAATGAGCAGTTCTTC.

J is TRBJ2-3 and V is TRBV19; D may be TRBD1 (5 bases). CDR1 and CDR2 (germline): LNHDA, SQIVND (reference sequence). The V gene lost 4 bases and the J gene lost 2 bases, with 13 bases spanning the gap. The CDR3 length is 15 residues. CDR3 loop: CASSRDSFPTDTQYF. The CDR3 DNA reads as TGTGCCAGTAGTAGAGACAGTTTCCCCACAGATACGCAGTATTTT.

This clonotype was recorded at least ten times. V usage is TRBV9 and J usage is TRBJ2-2; 12 nucleotides match TRBD1. The germline V gene has CDR1 SGDLS and CDR2 YYNGEE. The V and J ends lost 3 bases and 4 bases, in that order; junction bases with no gene match: 10. The CDR3 covers 18 residues. Here the CDR3 DNA reads TGTGCCAGCAGCGCCGAGAAGGGACAGGGGGCGGGCACCGGGGAGCTGTTTTTT. This sequence encodes CASSAEKGQGAGTGELFF. The whole variable domain, filled in from reference TRBV9 and TRBJ2-2, reads DSGVTQTPKHLITATGQRVTLRCSPRSGDLSVYWYQQSLDQGLQFLIQYYNGEERAKGNILERFSAQQFPDLHSELNLSSLELGDSALYFCASSAEKGQGAGTGELFFGEGSRLTVL.

This chain links TRBV19 with TRBJ2-7; D is perhaps TRBD1 or TRBD2 (5 bases each). CDR3 length: 15 amino acids. Trimming removed 3 bases at V and 2 bases at J, with 14 bases between. CDR1 is LNHDA and CDR2 is SQIVND in the germline V gene (reference sequence). CDR3 sequence: CASSIGDAAAYEQYF. The DNA of the CDR3 is TGTGCCAGTAGTATCGGGGACGCCGCAGCCTACGAGCAGTACTTC.

The sample holds a few counts of this clonotype. The chain joins TRBV19 to TRBJ1-1; D call uncertain. The V end was cut by 3 bases, the J end by 1 base, with 6 bases between. Germline assignment: CDR1 LNHDA and CDR2 SQIVND (reference sequence). This CDR3 region has 13 residues. CDR3 sequence reads: CASSIAKNTEAFF. Here the CDR3 DNA reads TGTGCCAGTAGTATCGCCAAGAACACTGAAGCTTTCTTT.

The V gene is TRBV2, the J gene TRBJ2-7; 11 positions agree with TRBD1. Germline lookup yields CDR1 SNHLY and CDR2 FYNNEI. The CDR3 consists of 13 residues. The junction had 4 bases not matched to a gene; V was cut back by 6 bases and J by 6 bases. The CDR3 sequence: CASRPGQGGEQYF. CDR3 nucleotide sequence: TGTGCCAGCAGGCCGGGACAGGGGGGCGAGCAGTACTTC.

V usage is TRBV20-1 and J usage is TRBJ1-1; TRBD1 aligns across 9 bases. V lost 6 bases and J lost 5; bases outside the gene matches: 10. Germline lookup yields CDR1 DFQATT and CDR2 SNEGSKA (reference sequence). This CDR3 has 14 amino acids. This chain's CDR3 is CSATTGQGWTEAFF. CDR3 bases: TGCAGTGCCACAACGGGACAGGGTTGGACTGAAGCTTTCTTT.

The CDR3 coding sequence is TGTGCCACTTCGACTCGCATGGAGACCCAGTACTTC. It yields the protein CATSTRMETQYF. The J gene is TRBJ2-5, the V gene TRBV15, with no clear D. The ends were cut back, 9 bases at V and 5 bases at J, with 13 bases in the middle. The CDR3 has 12 residues. Germline CDR1 reads LNHNV; CDR2 reads YYDKDF (reference sequence).

The rearrangement uses TRBV10-2 and TRBJ2-3; D possibly uses TRBD1 or TRBD2 (5 bases each). The CDR3 consists of 14 residues. Germline V gene lookup returns CDR1 WSHSY and CDR2 SAAADI. V lost 4 bases, J lost 2 bases, and 10 bases lay in between. The chain's CDR3 is CASSGDGATDTQYF. For the CDR3, the DNA is TGCGCCAGCAGTGGGGACGGGGCCACAGATACGCAGTATTTT.

On this clonotype itself: Just one base apart from a much larger clone, this may be a read error. The chain carries TRBV4-1 and TRBJ2-1; D call uncertain. The CDR3 is 15 residues long. The V end was cut by 3 bases, the J end by 11 bases, with 20 bases between. In germline, CDR1 is MGHRA, CDR2 YSYEKL. DNA for the CDR3: TGCGCCAGCAGCCACGGAGCGTTGGGCTTGAATCAGCAGTTCTTC. It is translated as CASSHGALGLNQQFF.

This clonotype was seen ten or more times. The chain has TRBV7-2 and TRBJ2-7; 7 nucleotides agree with TRBD1. Germline V gene sequence: CDR1 SGHTA, CDR2 FQGNSA. This CDR3 is built from 14 residues. With 5 bases clipped from V and 3 bases from J, the junction kept 7 bases outside the gene matches. The CDR3 bases are TGTGCCAGCAGCCCTCCGGGACAGCTCTACGAGCAGTACTTC. It yields the protein CASSPPGQLYEQYF.